This T cell receptor (beta chain) stems from a study of blood T cell repertoires in COVID-19. Looked up from germline, CDR1 is SGHTS and CDR2 is YDEGEE. This CDR3 comprises 15 residues. Unmatched junction bases numbered 12, after V lost 4 bases and J lost 6 bases. Method: immunoSEQ multiplex PCR; TCRdb's copy keeps in-frame clones and lacks some. Of a few hundred thousand clones listed, around nine tenths are singletons. The sequence was obtained from a woman under 30 who had recovered from COVID-19. The material sequenced was PBMCs or T cells enriched from blood (not recorded which). The J gene is TRBJ1-2, the V gene TRBV5-8; TRBD1 matches at 7 bases. The CDR3: CASSTRRGDSHGYTF. CDR3 bases: TGTGCCAGCAGCACCCGTCGTGGGGACAGTCATGGCTACACCTTC.